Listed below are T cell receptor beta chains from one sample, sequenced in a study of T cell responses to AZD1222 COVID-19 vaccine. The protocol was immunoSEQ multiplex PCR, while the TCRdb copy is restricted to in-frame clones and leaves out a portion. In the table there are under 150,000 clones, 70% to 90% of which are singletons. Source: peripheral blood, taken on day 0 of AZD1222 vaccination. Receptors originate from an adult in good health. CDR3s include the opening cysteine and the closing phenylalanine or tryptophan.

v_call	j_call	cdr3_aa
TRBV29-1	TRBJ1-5	CSVAYSNQPQHF
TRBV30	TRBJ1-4	CAWSGDSDEKLFF
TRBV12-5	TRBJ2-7	CASGRNPAGAPPYEQYF
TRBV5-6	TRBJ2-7	CASSWGTSGRPLPGEQYF
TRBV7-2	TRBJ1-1	CASSTRTGVTPTEAFF
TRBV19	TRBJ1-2	CASSILGQGYGYTF
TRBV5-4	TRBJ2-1	CASTSAERSGLFGEQFF
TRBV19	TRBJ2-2	CASSINRELAGELFF
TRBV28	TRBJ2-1	CASRVSPPSGTQFF
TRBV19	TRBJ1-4	CASTNRRGFGEKLFF
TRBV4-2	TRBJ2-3	CASSQEGQDTDTQYF
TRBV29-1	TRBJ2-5	CSVEDGRGREETQYF
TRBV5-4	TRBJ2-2	CASSRPGLAGSGTGELFF
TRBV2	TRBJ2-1	CASSPGGALYNEQFF
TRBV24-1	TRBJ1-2	CATSDPHRVYGYTF
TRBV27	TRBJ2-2	CASSFTGTGITGELFF
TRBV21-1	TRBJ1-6	CASSTLRTGILLFDSPLHF
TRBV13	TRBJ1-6	CASSLETDRTGVNSPLHF
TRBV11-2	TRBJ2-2	CASSPGGQTSSLDTGELFF
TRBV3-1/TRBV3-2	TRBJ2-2	CASSHTGTGELFF
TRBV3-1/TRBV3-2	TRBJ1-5	CASSQRGDTDQPQHF
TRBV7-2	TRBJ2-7	CASSLAGTAYEQYF
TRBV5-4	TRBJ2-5	CASSKNQETQYF
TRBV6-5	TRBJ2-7	CASSMTSLYEQYF
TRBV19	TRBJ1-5	CASSITGTGGYSNQPQHF
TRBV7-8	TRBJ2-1	CASSPKAGPQMFEQFF
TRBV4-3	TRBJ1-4	CASSQEGTGGGYEKLFF
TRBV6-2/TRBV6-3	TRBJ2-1	CASSYVAGGEQFF
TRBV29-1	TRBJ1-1	CSGTVNTEAFF
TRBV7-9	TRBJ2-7	CASSAGLAGNYEQYF
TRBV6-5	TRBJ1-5	CAILEGVRGNQPQHF
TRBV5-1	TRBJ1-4	CASSDGWGGATNEKLFF
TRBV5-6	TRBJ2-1	CASSRTTHNEQFF
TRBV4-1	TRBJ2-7	CASSQGTGVHEQYF
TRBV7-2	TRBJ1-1	CASSLQGASEAFF
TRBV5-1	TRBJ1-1	CASSLRGPLVAEAFF
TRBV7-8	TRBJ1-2	CASSLDTNYGYTF